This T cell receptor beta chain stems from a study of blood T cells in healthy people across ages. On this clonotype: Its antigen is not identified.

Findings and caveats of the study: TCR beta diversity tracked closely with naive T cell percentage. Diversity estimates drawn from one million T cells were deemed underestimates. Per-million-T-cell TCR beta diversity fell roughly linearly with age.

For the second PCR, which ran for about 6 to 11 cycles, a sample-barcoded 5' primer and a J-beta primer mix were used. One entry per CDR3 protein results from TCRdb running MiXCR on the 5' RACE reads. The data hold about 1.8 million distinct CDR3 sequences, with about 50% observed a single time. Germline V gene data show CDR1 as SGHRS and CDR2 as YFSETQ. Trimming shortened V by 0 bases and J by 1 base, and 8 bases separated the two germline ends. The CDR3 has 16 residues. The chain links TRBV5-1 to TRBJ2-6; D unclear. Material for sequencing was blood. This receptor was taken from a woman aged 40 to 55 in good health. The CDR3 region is CASSLAEASGANVLTF. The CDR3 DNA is TGCGCCAGCAGCTTGGCCGAGGCTTCTGGGGCCAACGTCCTGACTTTC.